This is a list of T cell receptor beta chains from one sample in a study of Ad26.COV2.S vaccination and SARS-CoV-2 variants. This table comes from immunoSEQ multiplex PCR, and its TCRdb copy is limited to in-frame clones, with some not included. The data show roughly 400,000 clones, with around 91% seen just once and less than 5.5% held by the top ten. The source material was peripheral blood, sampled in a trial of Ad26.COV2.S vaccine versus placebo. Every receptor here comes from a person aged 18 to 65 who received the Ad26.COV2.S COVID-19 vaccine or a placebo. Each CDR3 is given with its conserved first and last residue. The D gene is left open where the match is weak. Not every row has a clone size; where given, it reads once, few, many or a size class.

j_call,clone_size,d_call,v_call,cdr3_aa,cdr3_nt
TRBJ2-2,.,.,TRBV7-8,CASSQHRASGTGELFF,TGTGCCAGCAGCCAGCACCGGGCCTCGGGCACCGGGGAGCTGTTTTTT
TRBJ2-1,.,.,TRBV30,CAWQRYNEQFF,TGTGCCTGGCAACGGTACAATGAGCAGTTCTTC
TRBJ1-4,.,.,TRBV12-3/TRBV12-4,CASSLSLYEKLFF,TGTGCCAGCAGTTTAAGCCTATATGAAAAACTGTTTTTT
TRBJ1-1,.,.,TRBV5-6,CASTLTGEAFF,TGTGCCAGCACCCTAACAGGGGAAGCTTTCTTT
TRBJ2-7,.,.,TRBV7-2,CASSLEGPFPYEQYF,TGTGCCAGCAGCTTAGAGGGCCCTTTCCCCTACGAGCAGTACTTC
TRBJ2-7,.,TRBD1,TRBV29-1,CSVYLTGGYEQYF,TGCAGCGTTTACTTGACAGGGGGCTACGAGCAGTACTTC
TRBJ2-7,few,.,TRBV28,CASRKRSYSYEQYF,TGTGCCAGCAGGAAGCGGAGTTACTCCTACGAGCAGTACTTC
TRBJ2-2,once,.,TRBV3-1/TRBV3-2,CASSQAGTHDTGELFF,TGTGCCAGCAGCCAAGCCGGGACCCATGACACCGGGGAGCTGTTTTTT
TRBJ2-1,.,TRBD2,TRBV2,CASSLAGMSNEQFF,TGTGCCAGCAGTCTAGCGGGAATGAGCAATGAGCAGTTCTTC
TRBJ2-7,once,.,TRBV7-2,CASSLANSGGTYEQYF,TGTGCCAGCAGCTTAGCGAATAGCGGAGGAACCTACGAGCAGTACTTC
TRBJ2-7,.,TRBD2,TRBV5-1,CASSPGGSGSYEQYF,TGCGCCAGCAGTCCCGGAGGAAGCGGGAGTTACGAGCAGTACTTC
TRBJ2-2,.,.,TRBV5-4,CASSLSGRVFSTGELFF,TGTGCCAGCAGCTTGTCGGGCAGGGTATTTTCCACCGGGGAGCTGTTTTTT
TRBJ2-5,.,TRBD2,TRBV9,CASSVESSGSMVGETQYF,TGTGCCAGCAGCGTAGAGTCTAGCGGGAGTATGGTAGGAGAGACCCAGTACTTC
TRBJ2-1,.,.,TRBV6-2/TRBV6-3,CASSWGIGNNEQFF,TGTGCCAGCAGTTGGGGTATCGGAAACAATGAGCAGTTCTTC
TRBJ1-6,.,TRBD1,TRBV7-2,CASSHRDRRYNSPLHF,TGTGCCAGCAGCCACCGGGACAGGAGATATAATTCACCCCTCCACTTT
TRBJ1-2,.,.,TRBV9,CASSVTVIPNYGYTF,TGTGCCAGCAGCGTAACGGTGATACCTAACTATGGCTACACCTTC
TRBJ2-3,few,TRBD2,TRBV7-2,CASRGRASTDTQYF,TGTGCCAGCAGGGGGAGGGCCAGTACAGATACGCAGTATTTT
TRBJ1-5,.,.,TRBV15,CATSRDRWPGQPQHF,TGTGCCACCAGCAGAGATCGGTGGCCTGGACAGCCCCAGCATTTT
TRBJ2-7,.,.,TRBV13,CASAKGSSYEQYF,TGTGCCAGCGCGAAGGGAAGCTCCTACGAGCAGTACTTC
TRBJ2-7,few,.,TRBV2,CASRRGSSESEQYF,TGTGCCAGCAGGAGAGGGAGTAGCGAATCCGAGCAGTACTTC
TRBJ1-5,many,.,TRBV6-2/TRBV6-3,CASSYSIEGGGQPQHF,TGTGCCAGCAGTTACTCGATTGAGGGCGGGGGTCAGCCCCAGCATTTT
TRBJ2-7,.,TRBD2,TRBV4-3,CTSSQDVGEGTSSSYEQYF,TGCACCAGCAGCCAAGATGTGGGGGAGGGAACCTCGAGCTCCTACGAGCAGTACTTC
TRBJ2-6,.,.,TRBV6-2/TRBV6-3,CASTPTVSSGANVLTF,TGTGCCAGCACCCCCACCGTGAGCTCTGGGGCCAACGTCCTGACTTTC
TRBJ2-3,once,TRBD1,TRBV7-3,CASSSLPIPGQGTDTQYF,TGTGCCAGCAGCTCGTTACCGATTCCGGGACAGGGCACAGATACGCAGTATTTT
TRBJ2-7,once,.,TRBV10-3,CAISDPGRDYEQYF,TGTGCCATCAGTGACCCTGGACGGGATTACGAGCAGTACTTC
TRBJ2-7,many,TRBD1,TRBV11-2,CASSLRSGTGTYEQYF,TGTGCCAGCAGCCTCCGATCCGGGACAGGGACCTACGAGCAGTACTTC
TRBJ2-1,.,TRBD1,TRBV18,CASSPRQGTTSTRNEQFF,TGTGCCAGCTCTCCACGACAGGGGACCACTAGCACTCGCAATGAGCAGTTCTTC